Each of the 31 T cell receptor beta chains below was sequenced from the same sample in a study of blood T cell repertoires in COVID-19 (dated by TCRdb to 2020 to 2021). The method was the immunoSEQ multiplex PCR assay. The table comes from immuneACCESS by way of TCRdb, which keeps in-frame sequences with V and J called. Part of the clones is missing from these tables; in studies checked, under half for an unresolved V gene and the rest for unknown reasons. This sample gives some 240,000 clones in total; roughly 85% of them show up just once. Clones ranked in the top ten supply just over 6.5% of the sample. Sequenced: PBMCs or T cells enriched from blood (not recorded which). Receptor source: a woman aged 45-60 years who had been exposed to COVID-19.

This chain links TRBV7-9 with TRBJ1-1; D not certain. Trimming took 0 bases from V and 11 from J, leaving 10 bases between them. Germline V gene sequence: CDR1 SEHNR, CDR2 FQNEAQ (reference sequence). This CDR3 has 12 residues. The CDR3 DNA is TGTGCCAGCAGCTTAGCGAGGAGGAAGGCTTTCTTT. Amino acids: CASSLARRKAFF.

The V and J genes are TRBV21-1 and TRBJ2-7; the table calls TRBD2, which could not be checked here. TRBV21-1 is flagged as a pseudogene. CDR3 length: 15 residues. The CDR3 protein is CASSKKRAQCCEQYF. The CDR3 DNA sequence: TGTGCCAGCAGCAAGAAGCGGGCCCAGTGCTGCGAGCAGTACTTC.

The CDR3 DNA reads as TGTGCCACCAGCAGAGCGTCAAGTAGAAGAACTAATGAAAAACTGTTTTTT. Amino acid sequence: CATSRASSRRTNEKLFF. V gene TRBV15 combines with J gene TRBJ1-4; D is undetermined. The CDR3 is made up of 17 amino acids. The V end lost 1 base, the J end lost 1 base, and 13 bases lay between the germline ends. Germline CDR1 is LNHNV and CDR2 is YYDKDF (reference sequence).

This clone was observed a handful of times. The chain recombines TRBV4-2 with TRBJ2-1; 16 bases are shared with TRBD2. Germline V gene data show CDR1 as LGHNA and CDR2 as YNFKEQ. The CDR3 sequence is 19 residues long. With 2 bases clipped from V and 8 bases from J, the junction kept 12 bases outside the gene matches. In nucleotides, the CDR3 is TGTGCCAGCAGCCAATTAAGGGGACTAGCGGGGGGGCTGAAGGATGAGCAGTTCTTC. Translating it yields CASSQLRGLAGGLKDEQFF.

The chain recombines TRBV12-2 with TRBJ1-4. TRBV12-2 is a pseudogene. The CDR3 contains 14 residues. The CDR3 DNA is TGTGCAAGTCGCTTATATACCCTCCCTAATGGTATTCCTTTT. Its protein is CASRLYTLPNGIPF.

The V call is TRBV7-2, the J call TRBJ1-5; D is possibly TRBD1 (6 bases). The V end was cut by 5 bases, the J end by 9 bases, with 23 bases between. From germline, CDR1 is SGHTA and CDR2 FQGNSA. This CDR3 has 16 residues. The CDR3 protein is CASSQTGSSIIWPQHF. CDR3 nucleotide sequence: TGTGCCAGCAGCCAGACAGGTTCTTCAATTATATGGCCCCAGCATTTT.

V is TRBV9 and J is TRBJ1-1, with D perhaps TRBD1 (6 bases). CDR1 is SGDLS, CDR2 YYNGEE, per germline. The CDR3 is 15 amino acids. Between the trimmed V and J ends, which lost 4 bases and 11 bases, there was a span of 24 bases. CDR3 sequence reads: CASSSSPNSGVEAFF. The CDR3 DNA sequence: TGTGCCAGCAGCTCGAGCCCGAACTCAGGGGTAGAGGCTTTCTTT.

The V gene is TRBV5-6, the J gene TRBJ1-1; TRBD1 matches at 10 bases. CDR1 is SGHDT, CDR2 YYEEEE, per germline. V lost 0 bases, J lost 12 bases, and 8 bases stayed unmatched. The CDR3 loop spans 14 amino acids. The CDR3 protein is CASSLGQGASQPFF. The CDR3 DNA is TGTGCCAGCAGCTTGGGACAGGGGGCTTCACAGCCTTTCTTT. The whole variable domain, remainder taken from reference TRBV5-6 and TRBJ1-1, is DAGVTQSPTHLIKTRGQQVTLRCSPKSGHDTVSWYQQALGQGPQFIFQYYEEEERQRGNFPDRFSGHQFPNYSSELNVNALLLGDSALYLCASSLGQGASQPFFGQGTRLTVV.

This clone has only one observation. V usage is TRBV5-1 and J usage is TRBJ2-3; D is possibly TRBD2 (6 bases). The V gene's germline CDR1 is SGHRS and CDR2 YFSETQ. The ends were cut back, 2 bases at V and 2 bases at J, with 15 bases in the middle. The CDR3 is made up of 16 amino acids. The CDR3 bases are TGCGCCAGCAGCTTCGGAGGGGCGGGAAACACAGATACGCAGTATTTT. It translates to CASSFGGAGNTDTQYF.

The chain carries TRBV11-2 and TRBJ1-5; D unclear. Trimming took 1 base from V and 5 from J, leaving 9 bases between them. Looked up from germline, CDR1 is SGHAT and CDR2 is FQNNGV. The CDR3 runs 14 residues. CDR3 bases: TGTGCCAGCAGCTTAGTTTCATTTCATCAGCCCCAGCATTTT. Amino acid sequence: CASSLVSFHQPQHF.

This clone was observed once. This chain uses TRBV6-5 with TRBJ2-1, with 8 bases lining up with TRBD2. The CDR3 contains 15 residues. Germline V gene sequence: CDR1 MNHEY, CDR2 SVGAGI. V shed 7 bases, J shed 9 bases, and the junction held 14 bases outside the gene matches. CDR3 coding DNA: TGTGCCAGCACCGAGGGTAGCGGGGTGATGGGTGAGCAGTTCTTC. Its protein is CASTEGSGVMGEQFF.

This chain joins TRBV5-1 and TRBJ2-3; 7 bases map to TRBD2. The CDR3 sequence is 15 residues long. Germline lookup yields CDR1 SGHRS and CDR2 YFSETQ. J was trimmed by 1 base and V by 3 bases; bases with no gene match: 5. The CDR3 nucleotides read TGCGCCAGCAGCTGGTCACGGGGGGGCACAGATACGCAGTATTTT. It translates to CASSWSRGGTDTQYF. Together with reference TRBV5-1 and TRBJ2-3, the CDR3 gives the full variable domain: KAGVTQTPRYLIKTRGQQVTLSCSPISGHRSVSWYQQTPGQGLQFLFEYFSETQRNKGNFPGRFSGRQFSNSRSEMNVSTLELGDSALYLCASSWSRGGTDTQYFGPGTRLTVL.

The J gene is TRBJ2-5, the V gene TRBV7-9; possible D gene TRBD1, 6 bases. Germline CDR1 SEHNR, CDR2 FQNEAQ (reference sequence). Trimming removed 4 bases at V and 2 bases at J, with 14 bases between. The CDR3 runs to 15 residues. CDR3 sequence: CASSSNRALQETQYF. The CDR3 bases are TGTGCCAGCAGCTCCAACAGGGCCCTACAAGAGACCCAGTACTTC.

This clone was seen a single time. The rearrangement uses TRBV20-1 and TRBJ2-7; tentative D call: TRBD2 (6 bases). The V end lost 3 bases, the J end lost 0 bases, and 12 bases lay between the germline ends. The CDR3 extends over 14 amino acids. Germline V CDR1 and CDR2: DFQATT, SNEGSKA (reference sequence). CDR3 in DNA: TGCAGTGCTAGTCTTGCGGGGAGCTCCTACGAGCAGTACTTC. Amino acid sequence: CSASLAGSSYEQYF.

V gene TRBV12-3 or TRBV12-4 combines with J gene TRBJ1-2, with D uncertain. This CDR3 is 13 amino acids long. V gave up 5 bases and J gave up 2 bases, with 9 bases separating them. CDR3 amino acids: CASSIAGNYGYTF. The CDR3, as DNA: TGTGCCAGCAGTATTGCCGGGAACTATGGCTACACCTTC.

The chain links TRBV4-3 to TRBJ1-1; a weak D match, TRBD1 (6 bases). Germline V gives CDR1 LGHNA, CDR2 YSLEER. Trimming removed 1 base from V and 6 bases from J, with 15 bases in between. CDR3 size: 15 residues. This CDR3 is CASSQGVTGSAEAFF. The CDR3 nucleotides are TGCGCCAGCAGCCAAGGAGTTACAGGGAGCGCTGAAGCTTTCTTT.

The chain links TRBV18 to TRBJ1-2; D call uncertain. This CDR3 comprises 12 residues. CDR1 is KGHSH, CDR2 LQKENI, per germline. V dropped 6 bases and J dropped 6 bases, with 11 bases sitting between them. CDR3 bases: TGTGCCAGCTCCTTCTTGGCGGATGGCTACACCTTC. It is translated as CASSFLADGYTF.

This clone was seen ten or more times. This chain joins TRBV30 and TRBJ1-2, with D possibly matching TRBD1 (5 bases). V was cut by 4 bases and J by 8 bases, with 17 bases left in between. The CDR3 spans 13 residues. Germline values: CDR1 GTSNPN, CDR2 SVGIG (reference sequence). The CDR3 DNA follows: TGTGCCTGGATGCACCAGGGAGCGGGCGGCTACACCTTC. Its translation is CAWMHQGAGGYTF.

This clone was counted only a few times. This sequence joins TRBV3-1 (or the pseudogene TRBV3-2) and TRBJ2-7, with D possibly TRBD1 on 6 matching bases. Germline V gene lookup returns CDR1 LGHDT and CDR2 YNNKEL (reference sequence). The CDR3 runs 13 residues. Between the trimmed V and J ends, which lost 2 bases and 5 bases, there was a span of 10 bases. The CDR3 sequence is CASSQKTGNEQYF. CDR3 in DNA: TGTGCCAGCAGCCAAAAGACAGGAAACGAGCAGTACTTC.

V and J are TRBV6-6 and TRBJ1-2; TRBD1 is a possible D gene (5 bases). With 6 bases removed from V and 3 bases from J, the gap between germline ends came to 11 bases. CDR3 size: 13 residues. Germline assignment: CDR1 MNHNY and CDR2 SVGAGI (reference sequence). CDR3 DNA: TGTGCCAGCAGCAGGGATGTAGACTATGGCTACACCTTC. Protein product: CASSRDVDYGYTF.

The chain links TRBV5-5 to TRBJ1-1; 8 nucleotides align to TRBD1. V trimming: 2 bases; J trimming: 1 base; junction bases outside the gene matches: 7. Germline assignment: CDR1 SGHKS and CDR2 YYEKEE (reference sequence). The CDR3 totals 16 residues. The CDR3 region is CASSFTQGGGNTEAFF. CDR3 bases: TGTGCCAGCAGCTTTACACAGGGGGGCGGGAACACTGAAGCTTTCTTT.

This clone was observed many times. The genes are TRBV2 and TRBJ2-2, with a possible D match to TRBD2 (5 bases). The CDR3 has 15 residues. V was shortened by 6 bases and J by 8 bases, with 19 bases between the two germline ends. Looked up from germline, CDR1 is SNHLY and CDR2 is FYNNEI. CDR3 residues: CASSTSQRPVGELFF. The CDR3 region has the DNA TGTGCCAGCAGCACCTCTCAGCGGCCGGTGGGGGAGCTGTTTTTT.

The genes are TRBV29-1 and TRBJ1-1, with 7 bases fitting TRBD1. Trimming cost V 8 bases and J 10 bases; bases outside gene matches: 10. Germline lookup yields CDR1 SQVTM and CDR2 ANQGSEA. The CDR3 is made up of 11 amino acids. The CDR3 DNA follows: TGCAGCTTCTCCTTAGGGGGCTTAGCTTTCTTT. Its translation: CSFSLGGLAFF.

This clone was counted once. This rearrangement joins TRBV2 to TRBJ2-3; no firm D call. The V end was cut by 8 bases, the J end by 4 bases, with 19 bases between. The CDR3 totals 15 residues. CDR1 and CDR2 (germline): SNHLY, FYNNEI. CDR3 loop: CASRRRLISSDTQYF. CDR3 sequence (DNA): TGTGCCAGCCGGAGAAGATTGATCAGCTCAGATACGCAGTATTTT.

This chain connects TRBV2 to TRBJ1-1; TRBD1 is a possible D gene (6 bases). V lost 6 bases, J lost 3 bases, and 26 bases lay in between. The CDR3 has 18 residues. CDR1 and CDR2 from the germline V gene are SNHLY and FYNNEI. The CDR3 protein is CASSSGPTFTGSDTEAFF. In DNA, the CDR3 is TGTGCCAGCAGCAGCGGACCTACTTTCACAGGGTCGGACACTGAAGCTTTCTTT.

The chain has TRBV6-5 and TRBJ2-3; no clear D. With 3 bases removed from V and 3 bases from J, the gap between germline ends came to 13 bases. Germline lookup yields CDR1 MNHEY and CDR2 SVGAGI. The length of the CDR3 is 15 residues. The CDR3 is CASSYDFSATDTQYF. CDR3 nucleotide sequence: TGTGCCAGCAGTTATGACTTCTCGGCGACAGATACGCAGTATTTT.

V and J are TRBV11-2 and TRBJ1-2; perhaps TRBD1 as D (5 bases). V was trimmed by 4 bases and J by 4 bases, leaving 13 bases between them. The germline V gene encodes CDR1 SGHAT and CDR2 FQNNGV. The CDR3 runs 14 residues. The CDR3 spells CASSSPTDPYGYTF. CDR3 in DNA: TGTGCCAGCAGCTCCCCGACAGACCCCTATGGCTACACCTTC.

The gene calls are TRBV7-2 and TRBJ1-5, with D hard to call. CDR3 length: 15 amino acids. Germline V gene data show CDR1 as SGHTA and CDR2 as FQGNSA. V was clipped by 0 bases and J by 5 bases, with 11 bases between them. Here the CDR3 DNA reads TGTGCCAGCAGCTTAGCCGGAGGAGGTCATCAGCCCCAGCATTTT. Encoded protein: CASSLAGGGHQPQHF. The full variable domain, in which reference TRBV7-2 and TRBJ1-5 provide the parts outside the CDR3, is GAGVSQSPSNKVTEKGKDVELRCDPISGHTALYWYRQSLGQGLEFLIYFQGNSAPDKSGLPSDRFSAERTGGSVSTLTIQRTQQEDSAVYLCASSLAGGGHQPQHFGDGTRLSIL.

The chain combines TRBV7-9 with TRBJ1-3; no clear D gene. The germline V and J ends were trimmed by 5 bases and 3 bases, with 2 bases remaining between them. The CDR3 runs 11 residues. Germline V CDR1 and CDR2: SEHNR, FQNEAQ (reference sequence). This CDR3 is CASSLGNTIYF. The CDR3 DNA reads TGTGCCAGCAGCCTTGGAAACACCATATATTTT.

Regarding this clone: The junction shows a germline mismatch at one end, possibly a read error. The chain recombines TRBV12-3 or TRBV12-4 with TRBJ2-5, with TRBD2 as a possible D gene (6 bases). This CDR3 has 13 residues. CDR3 in amino acids: CASSLGLKETQYF. CDR3 in DNA: TGTGCCAGCAGCTTAGGACTAAAAGAGACCCAGTACTTC.

This chain links TRBV4-3 with TRBJ1-3; D call uncertain. This CDR3 is 19 amino acids long. CDR1 and CDR2 from the germline V gene are LGHNA and YSLEER. V was trimmed by 0 bases and J by 4 bases, leaving 22 bases between them. Here the CDR3 reads CASSQDRIPGWRPGNTIYF. CDR3 DNA sequence: TGCGCCAGCAGCCAAGATCGGATTCCTGGCTGGCGGCCGGGAAACACCATATATTTT.